What follows is one TCR beta chain and its context. The antigen remains undetermined. The study enrolled healthy HIV-negative adults without recent acute infections or vaccinations as donors. Germline V CDR1 and CDR2: SGHTA, FQGNSA. Trimming removed 5 bases from V and 5 bases from J, with 4 bases in between. The CDR3 contains 12 residues. The data derive from a study of shared clonotypes between healthy human individuals. Findings and caveats of the study: Donor clonotype sharing was expected to depend on sequencing depth. Rarefaction exposed incomplete sorted-subset sequencing despite large depth.

Replicate PCRs run on sorted subsets employed approximately 0.2 ug DNA, approximately 30,000 T cell genomes. Measured with immunoSEQ multiplex PCR; TCRdb has only the in-frame clones, and not every one. The sample holds about 330,000 clones, more than 75% seen once. The V and J genes are TRBV7-2 and TRBJ1-6; D remains ambiguous. Material for sequencing was memory CD8+ T cells sorted from blood. The subset was: CD45RO+ cells pooled with CCR7-negative TemRA cells. The receptor comes from a man in his late teens or twenties in good health. The CDR3 loop reads CASSPNNSPLHF. DNA for the CDR3: TGTGCCAGCAGCCCGAATAATTCACCCCTCCACTTT.